The 15 T cell receptor beta chains reported below all come from one sample, sequenced in a study of blood T cells in healthy people across ages. The authors ran a second PCR of roughly 7 to 11 cycles using a sample-barcoded 5' primer and a J-beta primer mix. TCRdb re-called the 5' RACE reads through MiXCR, storing one row per CDR3 protein. The sample includes 1.8 million or so distinct CDR3 sequences, around 42% seen only once; the top ten take under 30%. Sample: blood. The receptors stem from a human donor in good health.

The V gene is TRBV12-3 or TRBV12-4, the J gene TRBJ2-4; D call uncertain. Trimming left V 6 bases short and J 3 bases short, with 12 bases between. This CDR3 has 14 amino acids. The CDR3 nucleotides are TGTGCCAGCAGCCGCACCTGGGACAAAAACATTCAGTACTTC. It encodes CASSRTWDKNIQYF.

This clonotype was detected a few times. The chain combines TRBV12-3 or TRBV12-4 with TRBJ1-2; D unresolved. CDR3 size: 16 residues. V lost 3 bases to trimming and J lost 2 bases, with 16 bases between them. CDR3 in DNA: TGTGCCAGCAGTTTGGCTGCGTCGGGAGAGAACTATGGCTACACCTTC. Translating it yields CASSLAASGENYGYTF.

V gene TRBV29-1 combines with J gene TRBJ2-3, with D perhaps assigned TRBD1 or TRBD2 (5 bases each). The V end was cut by 5 bases, the J end by 2 bases, with 14 bases between. Per the germline V gene, CDR1 is SQVTM and CDR2 is ANQGSEA. There are 14 residues in the CDR3. CDR3 DNA: TGCAGCGTTCCGGGACGGGGTGACACAGATACGCAGTATTTT. Translation gives CSVPGRGDTDTQYF.

This clonotype was recorded only once. Compared with germline, one end of the junction differs, possibly owing to a read error. The gene calls are TRBV29-1 and TRBJ2-2; D is possibly TRBD2 (5 bases). This CDR3 has 15 residues. Germline-derived CDR1 and CDR2 are SQVTM and ANQGSEA. The CDR3 here is CGVGLQWKNTGELFF. The CDR3 DNA reads as TGCGGCGTTGGACTCCAATGGAAGAACACCGGGGAGCTGTTTTTT.

The rearrangement joins TRBV20-1 to TRBJ2-7, with D possibly matching TRBD1 (5 bases). Germline CDR1 is DFQATT and CDR2 is SNEGSKA (reference sequence). This CDR3 spans 14 amino acids. The V end lost 2 bases, the J end lost 0 bases, and 11 bases lay between the germline ends. The CDR3 DNA reads as TGCAGTGCTAGATTGGACAAGAGCTCCTACGAGCAGTACTTC. Residues: CSARLDKSSYEQYF.

On this clonotype: This could be a read error, since a much larger clone is one nucleotide away. V usage is TRBV28 and J usage is TRBJ2-3; no definite D call. The CDR3 is 15 amino acids. Germline CDR1 and CDR2: MDHEN and SYDVKM. V was clipped by 4 bases and J by 2 bases, with 13 bases between them. CDR3 coding DNA: TGTGCCAGCAGTTCGGACGCTCTAGACACAGATACGCAGTATTTT. This translates into CASSSDALDTDTQYF.

Points on this clonotype: Its ends do not fully match the called genes, so a read error is possible. This chain links TRBV12-3 or TRBV12-4 with TRBJ2-1; tentative D call: TRBD2 (6 bases). This CDR3 has 13 residues. The CDR3 nucleotides read TGTGCCAGCAGGCGGGACCCCATTGATGAGCGGTTCTTC. Residues: CASRRDPIDERFF.

The sample holds a few counts of this clonotype. The rearrangement links TRBV19 to TRBJ2-5, with no clear D. The germline V and J ends were trimmed by 6 bases and 5 bases, with 10 bases remaining between them. The CDR3 runs to 12 residues. Germline V lookup: CDR1 LNHDA, CDR2 SQIVND (reference sequence). The CDR3 sequence: CASRSIGETQYF. The CDR3, as DNA: TGTGCCAGTAGATCAATTGGGGAGACCCAGTACTTC.

This clonotype was observed a few times. J is TRBJ2-3 and V is TRBV6-6; TRBD1 or TRBD2 may be the D gene (6 bases each). V lost 7 bases and J 4 bases, leaving 21 bases between the germline ends. CDR3 size: 16 residues. CDR1 is MNHNY and CDR2 is SVGAGI in the germline V gene (reference sequence). The CDR3 DNA is TGTGCCAGCACCGACCCGGGGGCCGCGGCAGCAGATACGCAGTATTTT. Residues: CASTDPGAAAADTQYF.

The chain links TRBV3-1 to TRBJ2-1, with no clear D. CDR1 LGHDT and CDR2 YNNKEL come from the germline V gene (reference sequence). Trimming took off 4 bases at V and 10 bases at J, with 8 bases between the two ends. This CDR3 is 11 amino acids long. Here the CDR3 reads CASSRSVEQFF. The CDR3 DNA follows: TGTGCCAGCAGCCGCTCGGTAGAGCAGTTCTTC.

This clonotype has a handful of counts. The genes are TRBV6-6 and TRBJ1-4; D remains unclear. This CDR3 contains 15 residues. Trimming removed 0 bases from V and 2 bases from J, with 7 bases in between. Germline V gene sequence: CDR1 MNHNY, CDR2 SVGAGI (reference sequence). In nucleotides, the CDR3 is TGTGCCAGCAGTTACTCGGGAGGGACTAATGAAAAACTGTTTTTT. It specifies CASSYSGGTNEKLFF.

This clonotype was seen only a few times. V usage is TRBV28 and J usage is TRBJ2-5; 8 nucleotides line up with TRBD2. Germline V lookup: CDR1 MDHEN, CDR2 SYDVKM. The CDR3 has 16 amino acids. V lost 6 bases and J lost 2; bases outside the gene matches: 11. CDR3 bases: TGTGCCAGCAGCGCCCTACTAGCGGTAGGGCAAGAGACCCAGTACTTC. This sequence encodes CASSALLAVGQETQYF.

This sequence joins TRBV4-1 and TRBJ2-7; 7 nucleotides line up with TRBD2. This CDR3 has 13 residues. In germline, CDR1 is MGHRA, CDR2 YSYEKL. The ends lost 5 bases at V and 4 bases at J; junction bases unmatched: 5. CDR3: CASSFRTRYEQYF. CDR3 nucleotide sequence: TGCGCCAGCAGCTTTAGGACTAGATACGAGCAGTACTTC.

This clonotype was seen ten or more times. The chain has TRBV28 and TRBJ2-7, with D unclear. Between the trimmed V and J ends, which lost 5 bases and 3 bases, there was a span of 8 bases. The length of the CDR3 is 12 residues. Germline CDR1 is MDHEN and CDR2 is SYDVKM. The CDR3 spells CASSQGLYEQYF. The CDR3 DNA reads TGTGCCAGCAGTCAAGGGCTCTACGAGCAGTACTTC.

This clonotype has a handful of counts. The CDR3 DNA follows: TGTGCCAGCAGCCTAGGACGGGACAGGGTATTTGAGACCCAGTACTTC. Residues: CASSLGRDRVFETQYF. The V gene is TRBV7-8, the J gene TRBJ2-5, with 9 bases aligning to TRBD1. Germline V gene data show CDR1 as SGHVS and CDR2 as FQNEAQ. V shed 5 bases and J 5 bases; nucleotides not matched to a gene: 12. This CDR3 has 16 amino acids.